These 7 T cell receptor beta chains were sequenced from one sample in a study of T cells in Graves' hyperthyroidism and ophthalmopathy. Researchers took RNA transcripts and amplified the TCR beta CDR3 regions from them. First-round RT-PCR targeting the TCR CDR3 was performed with the HTBI primer set. In TCRdb, the multiplex PCR reads were re-called with MiXCR into one record per CDR3 protein. The data show under 350,000 distinct CDR3 sequences, roughly an eighth seen once. The sample taken for sequencing was blood. The receptors were sampled from a woman aged 40-49 years with Graves' hyperthyroidism.

For this clonotype: This CDR3 is missing its conserved last phenylalanine or tryptophan, likely due to a read error. The chain carries TRBV12-3 or TRBV12-4 and TRBJ2-5; tentatively, D is TRBD1 or TRBD2 (5 bases each). The CDR3 sequence is 14 residues long. V was trimmed by 4 bases and J by 1 base, leaving 10 bases between them. CDR3 in amino acids: CASSSGHSQETQYL. The CDR3 coding sequence is TGTGCCAGCAGTTCGGGGCATTCCCAAGAGACCCAGTACCTC.

V and J are TRBV6-1 and TRBJ2-5; 15 nucleotides agree with TRBD2. J lost 4 bases, V lost 4 bases, and 7 bases had no gene match. Germline values: CDR1 MNHNS, CDR2 SASEGT. The CDR3 consists of 17 residues. The CDR3 region is CASSVSRTSGRVETQYF. CDR3 in DNA: TGTGCCAGCAGTGTCTCAAGGACTAGCGGGAGGGTAGAGACCCAGTACTTC.

This clonotype was detected many times. J is TRBJ2-7 and V is TRBV13; D possibly corresponds to TRBD2 (5 bases). V was shortened by 5 bases and J by 2 bases, with 16 bases between the two germline ends. The length of the CDR3 is 15 residues. Germline loops: CDR1 PRHDT, CDR2 FYEKMQ (reference sequence). This CDR3 is CASSAILAGTYEQYF. Written as DNA, the CDR3 is TGTGCCAGCAGCGCCATCCTCGCGGGCACCTACGAGCAGTACTTC.

On this clonotype: With a much larger clone just one base away, this may be a read error. V is TRBV6-1 and J is TRBJ2-2; maybe TRBD2 (5 bases). There are 13 residues in the CDR3. The germline gives CDR1 MNHNS, CDR2 SASEGT. CDR3 sequence (DNA): TGTGCCAGCACCGAAACTTTCACCGGGGAGCCGTTTTTT. The encoded protein is CASTETFTGEPFF.

The chain recombines TRBV29-1 with TRBJ1-2; weak D call: TRBD1 (5 bases). V was cut by 4 bases and J by 5 bases, with 11 bases left in between. CDR3 length equals 12 residues. CDR1 and CDR2 (germline): SQVTM, ANQGSEA. CDR3 sequence reads: CSVVGASYGYTF. CDR3 nucleotides: TGCAGCGTTGTTGGGGCTTCTTATGGCTACACCTTC. Looking up the rest from reference TRBV29-1 and TRBJ1-2 gives the full variable domain: SAVISQKPSRDICQRGTSLTIQCQVDSQVTMMFWYRQQPGQSLTLIATANQGSEATYESGFVIDKFPISRPNLTFSTLTVSNMSPEDSSIYLCSVVGASYGYTFGSGTRLTVV.

This clonotype showed up just a few times. V gene TRBV19 combines with J gene TRBJ1-1; D gene uncertain. V was trimmed by 2 bases and J by 2 bases, leaving 9 bases between them. In germline, CDR1 is LNHDA, CDR2 SQIVND (reference sequence). The length of the CDR3 is 14 residues. The CDR3 nucleotides are TGTGCCAGTAGTATACCAAGGACCAACACTGAAGCTTTCTTT. It translates to CASSIPRTNTEAFF.

This clonotype was observed at least ten times. This chain uses TRBV5-8 with TRBJ2-3; a weak D match, TRBD2 (5 bases). The germline CDR1 and CDR2 sequences are SGHTS and YDEGEE. Trimming cost V 4 bases and J 2 bases, with 17 bases left between them. This CDR3 has 16 amino acids. This CDR3 is CASSRRGQTNTDTQYF. In nucleotides, the CDR3 is TGTGCCAGCAGCCGGAGAGGGCAGACCAACACAGATACGCAGTATTTT.